This T cell receptor (beta chain) was identified during a study of blood T cell repertoires in COVID-19. About the research overall: There were acute and convalescent COVID-19 samples, and they came from the United States, Italy and Spain.

Using immunoSEQ multiplex PCR, the repertoire was profiled, and TCRdb retains in-frame clones only, with some absent. The sample lists approximately 220,000 clones; less than 90% were seen once. This CDR3 is built from 13 residues. Germline loops: CDR1 SGDLS, CDR2 YYNGEE. V was trimmed by 2 bases and J by 4 bases, leaving 9 bases between them. The V gene is TRBV9, the J gene TRBJ2-5, with TRBD1 as a possible D gene (6 bases). Sequencing was performed on PBMCs or T cells enriched from blood (not recorded which). The sequence was collected from a woman aged 25 to 39 who had recovered from COVID-19. CDR3 region: CASSVGAGETQYF. The CDR3 DNA is TGTGCCAGCAGCGTGGGGGCGGGAGAGACCCAGTACTTC.